A single sample gave rise to the 10 T cell receptor beta chains below, sequenced in a study of PD-1 blockade in classical Hodgkin lymphoma. Time point here: cycle 4 day 1 (C4D1), after 5 to 7 weeks of nivolumab. Autologous stem cell transplantation was followed by relapse in every patient, and brentuximab vedotin exposure varied. Repertoires were generated with immunoSEQ multiplex PCR, while TCRdb's copy carries only in-frame clones and drops some. The sample records just under 40,000 clones, 70% to 85% being singletons. The sample here was peripheral blood mononuclear cells (PBMCs), taken before the fourth cycle of nivolumab. These receptors all come from a human donor with classical Hodgkin lymphoma.

The genes are TRBV29-1 and TRBJ2-5; no clear D gene. The J call could be wrong; TRBJ2-7 is a better fit for the DNA end. The CDR3 runs 15 residues. Germline V lookup: CDR1 SQVTM, CDR2 ANQGSEA. The CDR3 is CSVELAGFNSYEQYF. In DNA form, the CDR3 reads TGCAGCGTTGAATTAGCAGGTTTCAACTCCTACGAGCAGTACTTC.

This clone was observed once. The rearrangement joins TRBV5-1 to TRBJ2-3, with TRBD2 matching over 13 bases. This CDR3 has 17 amino acids. The junction had 12 bases not matched to a gene; V was cut back by 4 bases and J by 7 bases. Germline V lookup: CDR1 SGHRS, CDR2 YFSETQ. The DNA for the CDR3 is TGCGCCAGCAGCCCACAGACTAGCGGGGGGAAGCCGTATACGCAGTATTTT. It is translated as CASSPQTSGGKPYTQYF.

The chain combines TRBV9 with TRBJ2-5, with D perhaps TRBD1 or TRBD2 (7 bases each). Germline assignment: CDR1 SGDLS and CDR2 YYNGEE. This CDR3 is 16 amino acids long. V dropped 1 base and J dropped 5 bases, with 18 bases sitting between them. DNA of the CDR3: TGTGCCAGCAGCGTACTAGCAGGGGGGGCCTCCGAGACCCAGTACTTC. Its translation: CASSVLAGGASETQYF. Filled out from reference TRBV9 and TRBJ2-5, the complete variable domain reads DSGVTQTPKHLITATGQRVTLRCSPRSGDLSVYWYQQSLDQGLQFLIQYYNGEERAKGNILERFSAQQFPDLHSELNLSSLELGDSALYFCASSVLAGGASETQYFGPGTRLLVL.

J is TRBJ1-4 and V is TRBV5-1; 8 positions match TRBD1. The length of the CDR3 is 16 residues. Looked up from germline, CDR1 is SGHRS and CDR2 is YFSETQ. Trimming took 0 bases from V and 5 from J; bases not matched to a gene: 6. The CDR3 reads CASSLGGQGVNEKLFF. In nucleotides, the CDR3 is TGCGCCAGCAGCTTGGGAGGACAGGGTGTGAATGAAAAACTGTTTTTT.

V usage is TRBV5-1 and J usage is TRBJ2-7, with no clear D. Germline loops: CDR1 SGHRS, CDR2 YFSETQ. CDR3 length equals 12 residues. Trimming took 0 bases from V and 4 from J, leaving 5 bases between them. The CDR3 bases are TGCGCCAGCAGCTTGGAAGGTTACGAGCAGTACTTC. It codes for CASSLEGYEQYF.

V and J are TRBV6-6 and TRBJ2-7, with 10 bases identical to TRBD1. The CDR3 totals 14 residues. Germline V gives CDR1 MNHNY, CDR2 SVGAGI (reference sequence). V gave up 5 bases and J gave up 2 bases; unmatched junction bases: 3. Written as DNA, the CDR3 is TGTGCCAGCAGTACGACAGGGGGCCCCTACGAGCAGTACTTC. This encodes CASSTTGGPYEQYF.

The chain is built from TRBV5-4 and TRBJ1-1; a weak D match, TRBD1 (5 bases). The CDR3 is made up of 17 amino acids. Deletions cut 4 bases from V and 0 bases from J, with 19 bases between. The germline gives CDR1 SGHNT, CDR2 YYREEE (reference sequence). As DNA, the CDR3 is TGTGCCAGCAGCCCGCAATTGGGCGGGGGGATGAACACTGAAGCTTTCTTT. Translating gives CASSPQLGGGMNTEAFF.

The V and J genes are TRBV27 and TRBJ2-3; D is possibly TRBD2 (6 bases). Per the germline V gene, CDR1 is MNHEY and CDR2 is SMNVEV (reference sequence). This CDR3 comprises 16 residues. The V end was cut by 4 bases, the J end by 0 bases, with 14 bases between. CDR3 in amino acids: CASSWNSGYSTDTQYF. In DNA form, the CDR3 reads TGTGCCAGCAGTTGGAATAGCGGTTATAGCACAGATACGCAGTATTTT.

V is TRBV7-3 and J is TRBJ1-2; unclear D gene. The CDR3 contains 15 residues. CDR1 SGHTA and CDR2 FQGTGA come from the germline V gene. V lost 5 bases to trimming and J lost 3 bases, with 16 bases between them. The CDR3 DNA reads as TGTGCCAGCAGCGCGCTCCAGCAGCAACACTATGGCTACACCTTC. Its translation: CASSALQQQHYGYTF.

This chain connects TRBV7-2 to TRBJ2-1; possibly TRBD1 or TRBD2 for D (6 bases each). V was trimmed by 1 base and J by 9 bases, leaving 16 bases between them. Germline CDR1 is SGHTA and CDR2 is FQGNSA. The CDR3 consists of 15 residues. The CDR3 spells CASSLVGGAQAEQFF. The CDR3 nucleotides are TGTGCCAGCAGCTTAGTGGGGGGCGCGCAGGCTGAGCAGTTCTTC.